The text below deals with one TCR beta chain. CDR3 length equals 15 residues. Losses at the gene ends were 5 bases for V and 9 bases for J; bases not matched to a gene: 9. Per the germline V gene, CDR1 is SGHTA and CDR2 is FQGNSA. The entry originates in a study of T cell responses to AZD1222 COVID-19 vaccine. Repertoires were generated with immunoSEQ multiplex PCR, while TCRdb's copy carries only in-frame clones and drops some. The sample includes approximately 110,000 clones, 88% seen only once; the top ten take roughly 4.5%. The source was peripheral blood, collected on day 0 of AZD1222 vaccination. The chain employs TRBV7-2 and TRBJ2-1; 11 bases are shared with TRBD2. This TCR came from an adult in good health. The CDR3 bases are TGTGCCAGCAGCCCTTTTAGCGGGGGGGCCACTGAGCAGTTCTTC. Translation: CASSPFSGGATEQFF.